This entry lists 30 T cell receptor beta chains sequenced from one sample in a study of monozygotic twins with inflammatory bowel disease. TCRdb re-called the 5' RACE reads and shows each CDR3 protein once, DNA omitted. In all, the sample yields around 140,000 distinct CDR3 sequences. The sequencing sample was made of blood. These receptors originate from a human donor with ulcerative colitis or Crohn's disease, or a healthy co-twin of an affected twin (not recorded which).

The CDR3: CASSADRINIQYF. The rearrangement uses TRBV7-2 and TRBJ2-4; the D call of TRBD1 rests on TCRdb alone, since no DNA is present to check it. This CDR3 has 13 amino acids. CDR1 SGHTA and CDR2 FQGNSA come from the germline V gene.

The CDR3 sequence: CASNQDRGSEAFF. The gene calls are TRBV5-4 and TRBJ1-1; TCRdb reports TRBD1, a call that lacks DNA to check it against. This CDR3 has 13 amino acids. CDR1 is SGHNT, CDR2 YYREEE, per germline (reference sequence).

The V call is TRBV7-2, the J call TRBJ2-7; with no DNA, the TCRdb D assignment of TRBD1 cannot be verified. The germline V gene has CDR1 SGHTA and CDR2 FQGNSA. This CDR3 spans 16 amino acids. The CDR3 loop is CASSSESYRDSYEQYF.

This chain uses TRBV5-1 with TRBJ1-1. This CDR3 is built from 13 residues. Germline CDR1 SGHRS, CDR2 YFSETQ. CDR3 loop: CASSLEGSLGAFF.

This sequence joins TRBV5-1 and TRBJ2-3; TCRdb lists TRBD1, though no DNA is available to test this call. The CDR3 covers 12 residues. Germline assignment: CDR1 SGHRS and CDR2 YFSETQ. This chain's CDR3 is CASSLEGNTQYF.

The chain is built from TRBV19 and TRBJ2-3. The CDR3 totals 14 residues. Germline assignment: CDR1 LNHDA and CDR2 SQIVND (reference sequence). CDR3 protein: CASSSQVSTDTQYF. Supplemented by reference TRBV19 and TRBJ2-3, the full variable domain reads DGGITQSPKYLFRKEGQNVTLSCEQNLNHDAMYWYRQDPGQGLRLIYYSQIVNDFQKGDIAEGYSVSREKKESFPLTVTSAQKNPTAFYLCASSSQVSTDTQYFGPGTRLTVL.

The chain uses TRBV20-1 and TRBJ1-4. The germline V gene has CDR1 DFQATT and CDR2 SNEGSKA (reference sequence). CDR3 length equals 14 residues. This chain's CDR3 is CSASRGDLNEKLFF.

This chain links TRBV6-1 with TRBJ2-7; TCRdb returns TRBD1, unconfirmable since there is no DNA. This CDR3 spans 15 amino acids. CDR1 and CDR2 from the germline V gene are MNHNS and SASEGT. The CDR3 loop is CASSEIRDSNYEQYF.

The chain joins TRBV5-1 to TRBJ2-7; TCRdb calls TRBD1, which cannot be checked without DNA. The CDR3 has 16 residues. Germline V gives CDR1 SGHRS, CDR2 YFSETQ. CDR3 region: CASSLDGRQGFYEQYF.

J is TRBJ1-5 and V is TRBV18. The CDR3 spans 16 residues. Germline V gene sequence: CDR1 KGHSH, CDR2 LQKENI. CDR3 region: CASSSGGGRSNQPQHF.

The chain employs TRBV24-1 and TRBJ2-7; TCRdb's D gene call, TRBD1, goes unchecked for lack of DNA. CDR1 KGHDR and CDR2 SFDVKD come from the germline V gene. This CDR3 spans 14 amino acids. The chain's CDR3 is CATSDGGSYYEQYF.

V is TRBV5-1 and J is TRBJ2-1; TCRdb proposes TRBD2, but this gene call is untestable without DNA. Germline V gene data show CDR1 as SGHRS and CDR2 as YFSETQ. The CDR3 contains 14 residues. CDR3 residues: CASSAVALKREQFF.

This CDR3 reads CSAKGLHEAFF. V and J are TRBV20-1 and TRBJ1-1. Germline V gives CDR1 DFQATT, CDR2 SNEGSKA (reference sequence). The CDR3 consists of 11 residues.

The chain employs TRBV3-1 and TRBJ1-5. CDR1 and CDR2 (germline): LGHDT, YNNKEL (reference sequence). There are 15 residues in the CDR3. CDR3 sequence reads: CASSTSGSTNQPQHF.

The chain combines TRBV5-4 with TRBJ2-5; TCRdb names TRBD1, which stays unverified in the absence of DNA. The CDR3 consists of 14 residues. From germline, CDR1 is SGHNT and CDR2 YYREEE (reference sequence). CDR3 region: CASSFRGGKETQYF.

The rearrangement uses TRBV6-2 or TRBV6-3 and TRBJ1-1; TCRdb returns TRBD1, unconfirmable since there is no DNA. Germline CDR1 and CDR2: MNHEY and SVGEGT. This CDR3 region has 15 residues. The CDR3 spells CASSYRIGQRNEAFF.

The rearrangement uses TRBV7-3 and TRBJ1-3. This CDR3 is 15 amino acids long. Germline V CDR1 and CDR2: SGHTA, FQGTGA. The CDR3 sequence is CASSLNVGQENTIYF.

The chain has TRBV7-3 and TRBJ2-7; absent DNA, TCRdb's TRBD1 call cannot be checked. There are 15 residues in the CDR3. Germline CDR1 SGHTA, CDR2 FQGTGA. CDR3 sequence reads: CASSLSRGPSYEQYF.

J is TRBJ1-2 and V is TRBV28; TCRdb's D gene call, TRBD1, goes unchecked for lack of DNA. Germline values: CDR1 MDHEN, CDR2 SYDVKM. The CDR3 totals 17 residues. Here the CDR3 reads CASSPGTGPSVWYGYTF.

The chain uses TRBV25-1 and TRBJ1-2; TCRdb calls TRBD1, which cannot be checked without DNA. Germline CDR1 MGHDK, CDR2 SYGVNS. This CDR3 comprises 14 residues. CDR3 sequence: CASSEGGGNYGYTF.

The CDR3 region is CASSLVDRGYTDTQYF. The chain recombines TRBV5-1 with TRBJ2-3; TCRdb selects TRBD1, and the lack of DNA leaves this call unchecked. This CDR3 is 16 amino acids long. The germline gives CDR1 SGHRS, CDR2 YFSETQ.

The V call is TRBV10-3, the J call TRBJ1-1. The CDR3 runs to 14 residues. Per the germline V gene, CDR1 is ENHRY and CDR2 is SYGVKD. CDR3 loop: CAISESGGGAEAFF.

The chain combines TRBV7-2 with TRBJ1-1; the D call of TRBD1 rests on TCRdb alone, since no DNA is present to check it. Germline CDR1 is SGHTA and CDR2 is FQGNSA. This CDR3 comprises 15 residues. CDR3 residues: CASSPRQGSNAEAFF.

This chain connects TRBV12-3 or TRBV12-4 to TRBJ1-3; TCRdb's assignment of TRBD1 cannot be checked, as there is no DNA. This CDR3 comprises 16 residues. The CDR3 sequence is CASSSGEAVSGNTIYF.

The rearrangement links TRBV5-4 to TRBJ2-2; TCRdb's D call of TRBD2 is untestable without DNA. Germline CDR1 reads SGHNT; CDR2 reads YYREEE (reference sequence). The CDR3 runs 15 residues. The CDR3 here is CASSLGGQGAGELFF.

The CDR3 loop reads CASSRIDILQTYEQYF. This chain links TRBV4-1 with TRBJ2-7. Germline lookup yields CDR1 MGHRA and CDR2 YSYEKL. The CDR3 is made up of 16 amino acids.

V is TRBV18 and J is TRBJ2-3; TCRdb designates TRBD1, a call that cannot be tested without DNA. The germline V gene has CDR1 KGHSH and CDR2 LQKENI. This CDR3 region has 15 residues. This chain's CDR3 is CASSIITGSTDTQYF.

This chain connects TRBV28 to TRBJ1-5. CDR1 is MDHEN and CDR2 is SYDVKM in the germline V gene. The CDR3 has 15 amino acids. The CDR3 loop is CASSFFGVGNQPQHF.

V is TRBV12-3 or TRBV12-4 and J is TRBJ1-5; lacking DNA, the TRBD1 call made by TCRdb goes unchecked. The CDR3 totals 15 residues. This CDR3 is CASSRQRQGVQPQHF.

The V gene is TRBV5-1, the J gene TRBJ2-1; TCRdb's D gene call, TRBD2, goes unchecked for lack of DNA. CDR1 SGHRS and CDR2 YFSETQ come from the germline V gene. The CDR3 runs 15 residues. This CDR3 is CASSLGLADYNEQFF.